These T cell receptor beta chains were read from a single sample in a study of blood T cells in healthy people across ages. TCRdb independently ran MiXCR on the 5' RACE reads; one entry per CDR3 protein. The data show about 1.8 million distinct CDR3 sequences, 40% to 55% seen once. Sample: blood. The receptors derive from a woman in her thirties or forties in good health. The CDR3 runs from the conserved cysteine through the conserved F or W.

CDR3aa	v_gene	j_gene
CASSQGTSGGLRQETQYF	TRBV4-3	TRBJ2-5
CASSVSWGQDSNSPLHF	TRBV9	TRBJ1-6
CSASRPAIRGFENTEAFF	TRBV20-1	TRBJ1-1
CASSYSTIGNYGYTF	TRBV6-2/TRBV6-3	TRBJ1-2
CSPIQASYEQYF	TRBV20-1	TRBJ2-7
CATSRGQLNQETQYF	TRBV15	NA
CASSTDRGLGETQYF	TRBV7-3	TRBJ2-5
CSFLDRGMNTGAFF	TRBV29-1	TRBJ1-1
CASSPWTGGLETQYF	TRBV5-1	TRBJ2-5
CASSTEQGLSSYNEQFF	TRBV18	TRBJ2-1
CSARDRLGLNRETQYF	TRBV20-1	TRBJ2-5
CASSLSLARTDTQYF	TRBV5-6	TRBJ2-3
CASSLVTGSGNEQFF	TRBV7-7	TRBJ2-1
CASSLISLAGGRTQYF	TRBV7-2	NA
CASSCRGYQPQHF	TRBV6-8	TRBJ1-5
CASSLEGSGVDTQYF	TRBV7-2	TRBJ2-3
CATSDSRQGTYEQYF	TRBV24-1	NA
CASSVAGTTADTQYF	TRBV9	TRBJ2-3
CASSLAGYGTDTQYF	TRBV5-1	TRBJ2-3
CASIEGGEQFF	TRBV2	TRBJ2-1
CASSRTGGLDTQYF	TRBV2	TRBJ2-3
CASTFVGQGTNEQFF	TRBV28	TRBJ2-1
CASSKTSPNNEQYF	TRBV4-2	TRBJ2-7
CASSYGTSGVAKNIQYF	TRBV6-2/TRBV6-3	TRBJ2-4
CASSLGAQGPLAKNIQYF	TRBV5-1	TRBJ2-4
CASSSGQGPYEQYF	TRBV5-1	TRBJ2-7
CASSFSGTAVYGYTF	TRBV27	TRBJ1-2
CASTERGARYQETQYF	TRBV7-2	TRBJ2-5
CASSPQGTSGGKQETQYF	TRBV27	TRBJ2-5
CASSSTGIGGGYTF	TRBV7-2	TRBJ1-2
CASSQDRVAGEDTQYF	TRBV4-1	TRBJ2-3
CSAIRGAAKNIRYF	TRBV20-1	TRBJ2-4
CASSGGQGLQPQHF	TRBV12-3/TRBV12-4	TRBJ1-5
CASSYGGSDTQYF	TRBV6-5	TRBJ2-3
CASSVETGYVKQFF	TRBV9	TRBJ2-1
CASSSPGLAGVPQETQYF	TRBV7-2	TRBJ2-5
CASSLDRGGGDGYTF	TRBV6-5	TRBJ1-2